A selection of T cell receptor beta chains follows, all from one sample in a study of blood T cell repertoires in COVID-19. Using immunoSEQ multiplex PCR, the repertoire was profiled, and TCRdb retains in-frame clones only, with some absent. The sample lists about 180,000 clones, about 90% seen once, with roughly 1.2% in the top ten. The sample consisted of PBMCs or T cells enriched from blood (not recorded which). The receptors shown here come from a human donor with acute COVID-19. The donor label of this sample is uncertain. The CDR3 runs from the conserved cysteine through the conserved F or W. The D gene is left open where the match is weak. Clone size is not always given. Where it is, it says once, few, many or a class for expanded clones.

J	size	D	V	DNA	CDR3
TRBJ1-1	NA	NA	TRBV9	TGTGCCAGCAGCCCGCTGGGGGGGGTCCCCACTGAAGCTTTCTTT	CASSPLGGVPTEAFF
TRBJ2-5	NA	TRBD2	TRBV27	TGTGCCAGCAGTCGGGGGGTTCCGGGCCTCCAAGAGACCCAGTACTTC	CASSRGVPGLQETQYF
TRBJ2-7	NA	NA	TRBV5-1	TGCGCCAGCAGCGGCACAGGGTCCTACGAGCAGTACTTC	CASSGTGSYEQYF
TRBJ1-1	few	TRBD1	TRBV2	TGTGCCAGCAGTATGGACAGGGGGGCCAACACTGAAGCTTTCTTT	CASSMDRGANTEAFF
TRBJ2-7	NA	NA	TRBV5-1	TGCGCCAGCAGCCCCGGGACTCGAACCCGGCAGTACTTC	CASSPGTRTRQYF
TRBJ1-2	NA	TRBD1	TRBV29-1	TGCAGCGTTGGAGGACAGGGGCGAGGCTACACCTTC	CSVGGQGRGYTF
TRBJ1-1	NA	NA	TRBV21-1	TGTGCCAGCAGCTCTTTGGACAGGGGCGACACTGAAGCTTTCTTT	CASSSLDRGDTEAFF
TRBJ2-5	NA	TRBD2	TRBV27	TGTGCCAGCAGTTTAGTCTTCGGGGGGGCCGGAGAGACCCAGTACTTC	CASSLVFGGAGETQYF
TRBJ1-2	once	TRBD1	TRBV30	TGTGCCTGGAGCTATACAGGGGGTGGCTACACCTTC	CAWSYTGGGYTF
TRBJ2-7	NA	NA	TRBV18	TGTGCCAGCTCACCACCAAATCAGGGCCTCTACGAGCAGTACTTC	CASSPPNQGLYEQYF
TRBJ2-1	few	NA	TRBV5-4	TGTGCCAGCAGCTTGGACAGAGCTTCCTACAATGAGCAGTTCTTC	CASSLDRASYNEQFF
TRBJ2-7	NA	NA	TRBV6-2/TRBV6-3	TGTGCCAGCAGTTACTCAGGCAGGGCTTATACTTACTACGAGCAGTACTTC	CASSYSGRAYTYYEQYF
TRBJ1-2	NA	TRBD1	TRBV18	TGTGCCAGCTCACCAACAGGGGGCTATGGCTACACCTTC	CASSPTGGYGYTF
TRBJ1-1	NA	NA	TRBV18	TGTGCCAGCTCAAATCAAGACAGGTCCTTCACTGAAGCTTTCTTT	CASSNQDRSFTEAFF
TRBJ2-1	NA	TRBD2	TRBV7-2	TGTGCCAGCAGCTTAGGACTAGCGGGCGAGCAGTTCTTC	CASSLGLAGEQFF
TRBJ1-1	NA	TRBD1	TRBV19	TGTGCCAGTAGGACAGGGTACACTGAAGCTTTCTTT	CASRTGYTEAFF
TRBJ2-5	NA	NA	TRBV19	TGTGCCAGTAGCCCCTCGGCGGTACCTCAAGAGACCCAGTACTTC	CASSPSAVPQETQYF
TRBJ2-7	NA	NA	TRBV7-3	TGTGCCAGCAGCTTATCGCCAGGGGAAACCTACGAGCAGTACTTC	CASSLSPGETYEQYF
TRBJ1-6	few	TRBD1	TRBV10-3	TGTGCCTGCCGACAGGGGGATAATTCACCCCTCCACTTT	CACRQGDNSPLHF
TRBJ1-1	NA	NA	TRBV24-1	TGTGCCACCAGTGTCGGGATGAACACTGAAGCTTTCTTT	CATSVGMNTEAFF
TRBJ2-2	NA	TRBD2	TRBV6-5	TGTGCCAGCAGCCTCGGGGGGGCAATCGGGGAGCTGTTTTTT	CASSLGGAIGELFF
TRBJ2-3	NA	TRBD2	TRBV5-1	TGCGCCAGCAGCTTGAGGAGGGAGGGAGATACGCAGTATTTT	CASSLRREGDTQYF
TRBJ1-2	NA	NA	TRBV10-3	TGTGCCATCAGTGCGGCAGGGGTCTATGGCTACACCTTC	CAISAAGVYGYTF
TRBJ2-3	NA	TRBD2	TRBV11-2	TGTGCCAGCAGCTTTAGCGGGGGGGCCCTCGATTTT	CASSFSGGALDF
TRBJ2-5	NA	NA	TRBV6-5	TGTGCCAGCAGTTACTCTGCAGGGCGGGAGACCCAGTACTTC	CASSYSAGRETQYF
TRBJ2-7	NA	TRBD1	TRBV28	TGTGCCAGCAGTCCCCAGACAGGGTTCGGGTACGAGCAGTACTTC	CASSPQTGFGYEQYF
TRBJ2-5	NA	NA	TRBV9	TGTGCCAGCAGCGTCGCGGGGGAGACCCAGTACTTC	CASSVAGETQYF
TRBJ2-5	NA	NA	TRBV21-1	TGTGCCAGCGCCCCGGGACTAGCGGGAGGAGAGACCCAGTACTTC	CASAPGLAGGETQYF
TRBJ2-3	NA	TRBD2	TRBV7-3	TGTGCCAGCAGCTTAAACGGGGGAGGGACAGATACGCAGTATTTT	CASSLNGGGTDTQYF
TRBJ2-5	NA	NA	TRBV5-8	TGTGCCAGCAGCGTCGGACCGCCCGGGGGAGAGACCCAGTACTTC	CASSVGPPGGETQYF
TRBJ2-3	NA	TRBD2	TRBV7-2	TGTGCCAGCAGCTTAGGCCCCCCCCCTAGCGGGGGCAGCACAGATACGCAGTATTTT	CASSLGPPPSGGSTDTQYF
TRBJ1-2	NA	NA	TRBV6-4	TGTGCCAGCAAGGGGAATCATGGCTACACCTTC	CASKGNHGYTF
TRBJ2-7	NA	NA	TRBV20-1	TGCAGTGCTAGCGGCTCCTACGAGCAGTACTTC	CSASGSYEQYF
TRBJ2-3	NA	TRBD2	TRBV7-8	TGTGCCAGCAGCACAAGCGGGAGGACAGATACGCAGTATTTT	CASSTSGRTDTQYF
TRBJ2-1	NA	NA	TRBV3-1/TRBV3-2	TGTGCCAGCAGCCGTGGATTTTCCACAGAATCCTACAATGAGCAGTTCTTC	CASSRGFSTESYNEQFF
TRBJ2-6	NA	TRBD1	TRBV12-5	TGTGCTAGTGCCCCACCGGGACAGGGGGCTTCTGGGGCCAACGTCCTGACTTTC	CASAPPGQGASGANVLTF
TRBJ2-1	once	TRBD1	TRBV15	TGTGCCACCAGCTCCCGGGACAGTTACAATGAGCAGTTCTTC	CATSSRDSYNEQFF
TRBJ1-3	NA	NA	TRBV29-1	TGCAGCGTTTACGGCTGGGAGGGAAACACCATATATTTT	CSVYGWEGNTIYF
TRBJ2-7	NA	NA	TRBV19	TGTGCCAGTAGTATAGATGGGCGGGGGCAAGACGAGCAGTACTTC	CASSIDGRGQDEQYF
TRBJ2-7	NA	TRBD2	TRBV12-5	TGTGCTAGTGGACTAGCGGGGGGCCCGAGCTCCTACGAGCAGTACTTC	CASGLAGGPSSYEQYF
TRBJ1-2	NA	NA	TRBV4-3	TGCGCCAGCAGCCCTGGACAGTCCTATGGCTACACCTTC	CASSPGQSYGYTF
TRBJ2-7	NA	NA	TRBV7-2	TGTGCCAGCAGCTCGGTGCGAGACGGGAACGAGCAGTACTTC	CASSSVRDGNEQYF
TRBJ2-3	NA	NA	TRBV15	TGTGCCACCAGCAGAGTTCACCCGTCCGGCCCCTGGGGACTCCTCGTCACAGATACGCAGTATTTT	CATSRVHPSGPWGLLVTDTQYF
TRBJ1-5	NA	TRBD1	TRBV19	TGTGCCAGTAGTCAGGGGGGCAATCAGCCCCAGCATTTT	CASSQGGNQPQHF
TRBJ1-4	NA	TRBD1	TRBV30	TGTGCCTGGAGAAGCTGGGACAGTAATGAAAAACTGTTTTTT	CAWRSWDSNEKLFF
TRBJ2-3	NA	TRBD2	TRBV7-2	TGTGCCAGCAGCTTTAGCGGGGGGGCAAATTTAGGTACGCAGTATTTT	CASSFSGGANLGTQYF
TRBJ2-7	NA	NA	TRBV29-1	TGCAGCGTTGACCTCGGGGGGCTGAGCTCCTACGAGCAGTACTTC	CSVDLGGLSSYEQYF
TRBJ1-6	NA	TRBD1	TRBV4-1	TGCGCCAGCAGCCAAGAGACAGGGAGTACGGGCTCCTATAATTCACCCCTCCACTTT	CASSQETGSTGSYNSPLHF
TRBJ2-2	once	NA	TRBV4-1	TGCGCCAGCAGCCAAGAGGCCCCCGGGCGGGGCGGGGAGCTGTTTTTT	CASSQEAPGRGGELFF
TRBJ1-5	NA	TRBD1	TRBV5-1	TGCGCCAGCAGCTTTTCAGGGGGTGGGGATCAGCCCCAGCATTTT	CASSFSGGGDQPQHF
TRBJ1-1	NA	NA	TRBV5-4	TGTGCCAGCAAGTACAGGGCGAACACTGAAGCTTTCTTT	CASKYRANTEAFF
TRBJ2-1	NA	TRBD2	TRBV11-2	TGTGCCAGCAGCTTGGCGGGGGTAATCAATGAGCAGTTCTTC	CASSLAGVINEQFF
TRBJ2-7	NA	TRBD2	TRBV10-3	TGTGCCATCAGTGTAAGGACTAGCGGGGGGTACGAGCAGTACTTC	CAISVRTSGGYEQYF
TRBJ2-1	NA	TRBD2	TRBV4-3	TGCGCCAGCAGCCAAGATCACATATTTACGGGGGGGCGTTCGAATGAGCAGTTCTTC	CASSQDHIFTGGRSNEQFF